Listed here are 9 T cell receptor beta chains from one sample, sequenced in a study of blood T cell repertoires in COVID-19. Only in-frame clones appear in the TCRdb table, and some are missing; sequencing was by immunoSEQ multiplex PCR. The profile shows roughly 440,000 clones, around 88% of them singletons. Material for sequencing was peripheral blood. These TCRs come from a woman aged 50 to 65 with COVID-19, enrolled during active disease.

The chain uses TRBV7-8 and TRBJ1-1, with TRBD1 matching 7 bases. CDR3 length: 16 residues. The germline gives CDR1 SGHVS, CDR2 FQNEAQ. The V and J ends lost 3 bases and 0 bases, in that order; junction bases with no gene match: 7. This chain's CDR3 is CASSFRDRAMNTEAFF. The CDR3 DNA sequence: TGTGCCAGCAGCTTCCGGGACAGAGCTATGAACACTGAAGCTTTCTTT.

This clone was seen a single time. The V call is TRBV19, the J call TRBJ2-1; 9 bases align to TRBD2. The CDR3 covers 15 residues. Germline loops: CDR1 LNHDA, CDR2 SQIVND (reference sequence). V was clipped by 5 bases and J by 7 bases; unmatched bases: 9. DNA of the CDR3: TGTGCCAGTAGTCAAGGGCTAGCGGGGATTAATGAGCAGTTCTTC. Protein product: CASSQGLAGINEQFF.

This clone was counted between two and nine times. This rearrangement joins TRBV6-1 to TRBJ2-2, with a possible D match to TRBD1 (6 bases). The CDR3 sequence is 16 residues long. Germline V gene lookup returns CDR1 MNHNS and CDR2 SASEGT. The germline V and J ends were trimmed by 4 bases and 6 bases, with 18 bases remaining between them. The CDR3 is CASSVRQVYEAGELFF. The CDR3 DNA follows: TGTGCCAGCAGTGTCCGACAGGTGTATGAGGCCGGGGAGCTGTTTTTT.

V usage is TRBV4-2 and J usage is TRBJ2-7; 11 bases map to TRBD2. V lost 1 base, J lost 2 bases, and 7 bases stayed unmatched. CDR3 length equals 17 residues. The V gene's germline CDR1 is LGHNA and CDR2 YNFKEQ. CDR3 DNA sequence: TGTGCCAGCAGCCAAGTGGCGGAACTAGCGGGGGCCTACGAGCAGTACTTC. Protein: CASSQVAELAGAYEQYF.

About this clone itself: Different DNA sequences within this sample yield the same CDR3. The chain joins TRBV19 to TRBJ2-1; a possible D gene is TRBD1 (5 bases). Per germline, CDR1 LNHDA and CDR2 SQIVND (reference sequence). Trimming stripped 4 bases from V and 4 bases from J, with 8 bases between. This CDR3 spans 13 amino acids. The CDR3 coding sequence is TGTGCCAGTAGTACAAGACAGTACAATGAGCAGTTCTTC. Translating it yields CASSTRQYNEQFF.

V is TRBV19 and J is TRBJ1-5; tentative D call: TRBD1 (6 bases). The germline V gene has CDR1 LNHDA and CDR2 SQIVND (reference sequence). V lost 6 bases and J lost 3, with 15 bases in between. CDR3 length equals 15 residues. The CDR3 DNA reads TGTGCCAGTAGGGACAGAACGGGTCTCAATCAGCCCCAGCATTTT. It specifies CASRDRTGLNQPQHF. The full variable domain, its missing parts supplied by reference TRBV19 and TRBJ1-5, is DGGITQSPKYLFRKEGQNVTLSCEQNLNHDAMYWYRQDPGQGLRLIYYSQIVNDFQKGDIAEGYSVSREKKESFPLTVTSAQKNPTAFYLCASRDRTGLNQPQHFGDGTRLSIL.

This chain links TRBV11-2 with TRBJ2-7, with 8 positions matching TRBD1. V trimming: 4 bases; J trimming: 6 bases; junction bases outside the gene matches: 2. This CDR3 has 12 amino acids. Looked up from germline, CDR1 is SGHAT and CDR2 is FQNNGV. The CDR3 bases are TGTGCCAGCAGCTCAGGGACAGGCGAGCAGTACTTC. As protein: CASSSGTGEQYF.

This chain joins TRBV5-1 and TRBJ2-2; 8 bases align to TRBD2. The V gene end was trimmed by 0 bases and the J gene end by 4 bases; junction bases not matched to a gene: 8. The germline V gene encodes CDR1 SGHRS and CDR2 YFSETQ. The CDR3 has 17 amino acids. CDR3 protein: CASSLDSGGPSTGELFF. The CDR3 nucleotides are TGCGCCAGCAGCTTGGACAGCGGGGGACCTTCCACCGGGGAGCTGTTTTTT.

V and J are TRBV7-2 and TRBJ2-2; unclear D gene. The V end was cut by 5 bases, the J end by 4 bases, with 17 bases between. Germline-derived CDR1 and CDR2 are SGHTA and FQGNSA. CDR3 length equals 16 residues. The CDR3: CASSPQRGRLTGELFF. CDR3 sequence (DNA): TGTGCCAGCAGCCCCCAGCGCGGTCGACTCACCGGGGAGCTGTTTTTT.